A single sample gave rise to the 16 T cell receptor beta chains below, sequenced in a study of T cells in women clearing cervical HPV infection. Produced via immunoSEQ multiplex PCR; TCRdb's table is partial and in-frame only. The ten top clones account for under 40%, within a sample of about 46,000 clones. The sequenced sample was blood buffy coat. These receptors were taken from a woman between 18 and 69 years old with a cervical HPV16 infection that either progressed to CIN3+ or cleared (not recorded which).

Incomplete CDR3 DNA: TGCAGCGTCGGGACAGAACTCGGCACTGAA. Its translation: CSVGTELGTE. The whole CDR3 sequence is CSVGTELGTEAFF. The rearrangement links TRBV29-1 to TRBJ1-1, with 7 bases that match TRBD1. The read falls 3 residues short of the CDR3 end, and the missing part is taken from the germline J gene. J was trimmed by 4 bases and V by 6 bases; bases with no gene match: 8. Germline V gene data show CDR1 as SQVTM and CDR2 as ANQGSEA. This CDR3 has 13 amino acids. The full variable domain, rest sourced from reference TRBV29-1 and TRBJ1-1, is SAVISQKPSRDICQRGTSLTIQCQVDSQVTMMFWYRQQPGQSLTLIATANQGSEATYESGFVIDKFPISRPNLTFSTLTVSNMSPEDSSIYLCSVGTELGTEAFFGQGTRLTVV.

CDR3 region: CASSKMGSREKLFF. The covered CDR3 bases are TGTGCCAGTAGTAAAATGGGCAGCAGGGAAAAG. The V and J genes are TRBV19 and TRBJ2-2; weak D call: TRBD1 (5 bases). The CDR3 end is not reached by the read, which stops 3 residues before it; the germline J gene fills it in. The CDR3 has 14 amino acids. CDR1 is LNHDA and CDR2 is SQIVND in the germline V gene (reference sequence).

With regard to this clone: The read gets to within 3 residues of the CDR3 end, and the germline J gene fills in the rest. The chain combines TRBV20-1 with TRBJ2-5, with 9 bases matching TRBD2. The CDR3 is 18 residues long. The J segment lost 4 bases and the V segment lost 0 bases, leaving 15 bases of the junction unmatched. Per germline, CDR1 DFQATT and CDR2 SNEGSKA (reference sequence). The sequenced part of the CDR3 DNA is TGCAGTGCTAGAGATCTGCGGGGGGGCACGGGAGGGACAGAGACC. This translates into CSARDLRGGTGGTET. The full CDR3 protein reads CSARDLRGGTGGTETQYF.

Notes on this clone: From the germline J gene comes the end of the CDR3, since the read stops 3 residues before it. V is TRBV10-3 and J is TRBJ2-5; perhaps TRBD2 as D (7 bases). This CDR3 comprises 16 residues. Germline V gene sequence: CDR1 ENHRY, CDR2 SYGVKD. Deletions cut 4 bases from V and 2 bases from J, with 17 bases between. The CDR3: CAISAQGGAVQETQYF. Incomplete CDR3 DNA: TGTGCCATCAGTGCCCAAGGGGGGGCGGTACAAGAGACC.

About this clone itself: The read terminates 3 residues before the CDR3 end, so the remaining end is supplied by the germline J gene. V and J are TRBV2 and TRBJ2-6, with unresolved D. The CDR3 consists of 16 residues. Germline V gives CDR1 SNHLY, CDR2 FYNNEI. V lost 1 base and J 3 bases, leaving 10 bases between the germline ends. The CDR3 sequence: CASSEEKLRGANVLTF. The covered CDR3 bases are TGTGCCAGCAGTGAAGAAAAGCTACGTGGGGCCAACGTC. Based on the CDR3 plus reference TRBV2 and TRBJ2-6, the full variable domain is EPEVTQTPSHQVTQMGQEVILRCVPISNHLYFYWYRQILGQKVEFLVSFYNNEISEKSEIFDDQFSVERPDGSNFTLKIRSTKLEDSAMYFCASSEEKLRGANVLTFGAGSRLTVL.

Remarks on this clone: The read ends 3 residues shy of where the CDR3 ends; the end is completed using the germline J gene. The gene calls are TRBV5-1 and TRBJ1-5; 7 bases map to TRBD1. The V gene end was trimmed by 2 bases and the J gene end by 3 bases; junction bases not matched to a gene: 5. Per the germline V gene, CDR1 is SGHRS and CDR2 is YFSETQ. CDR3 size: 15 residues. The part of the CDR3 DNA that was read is TGCGCCAGCAGCTTAGCGGGACAGCTCAATCAGCCC. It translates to CASSLAGQLNQP. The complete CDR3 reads CASSLAGQLNQPQHF.

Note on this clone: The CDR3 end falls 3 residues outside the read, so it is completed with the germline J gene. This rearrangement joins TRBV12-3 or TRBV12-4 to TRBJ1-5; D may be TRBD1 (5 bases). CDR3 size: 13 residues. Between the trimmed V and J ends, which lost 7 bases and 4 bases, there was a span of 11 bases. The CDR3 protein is CASTQGANQPQHF. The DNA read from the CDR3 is TGTGCCAGCACTCAAGGGGCAAATCAGCCC.

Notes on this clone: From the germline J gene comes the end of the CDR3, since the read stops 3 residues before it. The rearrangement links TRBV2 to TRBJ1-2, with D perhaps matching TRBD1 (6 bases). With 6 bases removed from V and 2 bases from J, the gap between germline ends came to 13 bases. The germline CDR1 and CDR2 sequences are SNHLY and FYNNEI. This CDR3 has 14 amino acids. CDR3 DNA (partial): TGTGCCAGCAGACCAGGGGCCCCCAACTATGGC. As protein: CASRPGAPNYG. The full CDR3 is CASRPGAPNYGYTF.

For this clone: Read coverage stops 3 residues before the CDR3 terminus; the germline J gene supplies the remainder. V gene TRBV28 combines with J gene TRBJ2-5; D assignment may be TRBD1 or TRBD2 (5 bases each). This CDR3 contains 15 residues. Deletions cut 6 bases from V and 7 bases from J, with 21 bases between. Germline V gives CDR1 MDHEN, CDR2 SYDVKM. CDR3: CASRIDTTSRGTQYF. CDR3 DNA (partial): TGTGCCAGCAGAATTGACACCACCTCGAGGGGGACC. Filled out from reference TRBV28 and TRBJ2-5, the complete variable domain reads DVKVTQSSRYLVKRTGEKVFLECVQDMDHENMFWYRQDPGLGLRLIYFSYDVKMKEKGDIPEGYSVSREKKERFSLILESASTNQTSMYLCASRIDTTSRGTQYFGPGTRLLVL.

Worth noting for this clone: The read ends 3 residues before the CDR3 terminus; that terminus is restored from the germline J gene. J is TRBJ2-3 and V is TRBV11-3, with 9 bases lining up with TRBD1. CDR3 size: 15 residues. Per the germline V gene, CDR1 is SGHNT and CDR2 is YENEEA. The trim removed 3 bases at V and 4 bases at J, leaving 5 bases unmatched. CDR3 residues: CASSFRTGAADTQYF. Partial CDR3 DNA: TGTGCCAGCAGCTTCCGGACAGGGGCAGCAGATACG.

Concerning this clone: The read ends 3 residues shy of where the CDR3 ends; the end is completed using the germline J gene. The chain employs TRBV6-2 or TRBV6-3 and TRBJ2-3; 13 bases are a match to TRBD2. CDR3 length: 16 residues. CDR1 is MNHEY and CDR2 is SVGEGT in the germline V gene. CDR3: CASSPGLAGVRETQYF. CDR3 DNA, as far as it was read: TGTGCCAGCAGCCCCGGACTAGCGGGAGTTCGGGAGACG.

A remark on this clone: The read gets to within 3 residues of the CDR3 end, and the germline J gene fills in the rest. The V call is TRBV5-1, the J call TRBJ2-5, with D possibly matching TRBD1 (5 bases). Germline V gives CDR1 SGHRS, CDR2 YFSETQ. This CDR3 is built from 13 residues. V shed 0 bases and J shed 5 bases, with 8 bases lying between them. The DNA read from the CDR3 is TGCGCCAGCAGCTTGGCAGGGCGGGAGACC. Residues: CASSLAGRET. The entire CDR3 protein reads CASSLAGRETQYF.

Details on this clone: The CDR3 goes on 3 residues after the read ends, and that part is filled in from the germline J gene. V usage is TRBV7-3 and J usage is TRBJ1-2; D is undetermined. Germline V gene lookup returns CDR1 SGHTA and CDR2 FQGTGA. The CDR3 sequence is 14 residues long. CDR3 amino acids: CASSLNLAGAAYTF. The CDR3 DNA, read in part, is TGTGCCAGCAGCTTAAACCTAGCGGGTGCGGCC.

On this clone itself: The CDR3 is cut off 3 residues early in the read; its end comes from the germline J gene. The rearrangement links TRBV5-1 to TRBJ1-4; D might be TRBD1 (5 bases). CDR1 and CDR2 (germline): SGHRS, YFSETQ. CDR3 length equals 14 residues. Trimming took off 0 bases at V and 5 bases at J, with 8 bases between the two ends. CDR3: CASSLDRLNEKLFF. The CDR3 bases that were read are TGCGCCAGCAGCTTGGACAGGTTAAATGAAAAA.

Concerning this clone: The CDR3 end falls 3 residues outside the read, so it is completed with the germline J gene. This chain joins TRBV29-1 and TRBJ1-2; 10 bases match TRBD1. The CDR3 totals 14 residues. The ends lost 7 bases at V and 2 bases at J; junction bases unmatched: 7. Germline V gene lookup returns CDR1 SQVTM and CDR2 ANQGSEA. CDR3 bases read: TGCAGCGCTAACCCGACAGGGGGCAACTATGGC. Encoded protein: CSANPTGGNYG. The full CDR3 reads CSANPTGGNYGYTF.

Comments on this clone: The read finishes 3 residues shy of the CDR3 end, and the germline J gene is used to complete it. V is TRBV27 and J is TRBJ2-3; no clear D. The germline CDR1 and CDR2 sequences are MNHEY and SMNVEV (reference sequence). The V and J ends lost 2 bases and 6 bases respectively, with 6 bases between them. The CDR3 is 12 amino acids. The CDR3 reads CASSLIRDTQYF. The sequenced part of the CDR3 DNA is TGTGCCAGCAGTTTAATAAGGGATACG.